Given below is one TCR beta chain in context. The antigen is undetermined. This entry comes from a study of beta chain features in type 1 diabetes. Study-level results: Junctions at VDJ sites from type 1 diabetes patients had fewer insertions and more deletions. Type 1 diabetes patients had TCRB CDR3s that were shorter (moderately but significantly so) in all four CD4+ subsets.

Reverse transcribing all isolated RNA meant expressed TCRB transcripts were sequenced. The assay was immunoSEQ multiplex PCR, and TCRdb's table has in-frame clones only and misses some. The sample lists around 170,000 clones, roughly 10% occurring once. Germline lookup yields CDR1 GTSNPN and CDR2 SVGIG (reference sequence). Trimming took 0 bases from V and 0 from J, leaving 11 bases between them. The CDR3 loop spans 15 amino acids. Donors contributed one heparinised blood draw apiece, averaging about 116 mL. The chain joins TRBV30 to TRBJ1-1; D gene ambiguous. The TCR comes from a woman in her twenties or thirties with type 1 diabetes. Sequencing was carried out using central memory CD4+ T cells from blood. DNA of the CDR3: TGTGCCTGGAGTGTACTAGGACCCCTGAACACTGAAGCTTTCTTT. Protein: CAWSVLGPLNTEAFF.